A single sample is the source of the 21 T cell receptor beta chains below, sequenced in a study of cytomegalovirus exposure and HLA in healthy donors (TCRdb year 2017). Libraries were constructed by the immunoSEQ multiplex PCR assay. A mixture of 60 forward primers for TCR Vbeta segments and 13 reverse primers for TCR Jbeta segments was used in the multiplex PCR. TCRdb stores this immuneACCESS table with in-frame sequences only. Part of the clones is absent; in the studies checked, under half of the shortfall reflects unresolved V genes, and no reason is known for the rest. Counted in this sample were about 220,000 clones; around 76% of them appeared once. Clones ranked in the top ten supply about 6.1% of the sample. Specimen: PBMCs. The receptors were gathered from a man aged 35-49 years in good health and CMV-seropositive.

The chain uses TRBV30 and TRBJ2-1; 12 bases are shared with TRBD2. With V trimmed by 0 bases and J by 4 bases, 7 bases remained unmatched. CDR1 GTSNPN and CDR2 SVGIG come from the germline V gene (reference sequence). This CDR3 has 17 amino acids. The CDR3 protein is CAWSVQRTSGNYNEQFF. The DNA for the CDR3 is TGTGCCTGGAGTGTACAAAGGACTAGCGGGAATTACAATGAGCAGTTCTTC.

The chain is built from TRBV19 and TRBJ2-1; TRBD2 matches at 14 bases. V shed 5 bases, J shed 6 bases, and the junction held 3 bases outside the gene matches. This CDR3 region has 15 residues. Germline values: CDR1 LNHDA, CDR2 SQIVND (reference sequence). In DNA, the CDR3 is TGTGCCAGTAGTCCGACTAGCGGGGGGGGCAATGAGCAGTTCTTC. Translating gives CASSPTSGGGNEQFF.

The chain uses TRBV7-3 and TRBJ2-7; 7 bases align to TRBD2. Losses at the gene ends were 4 bases for V and 6 bases for J; bases not matched to a gene: 0. The CDR3 length is 11 residues. Germline assignment: CDR1 SGHTA and CDR2 FQGTGA. The CDR3 sequence is CASSSGGEQYF. The DNA of the CDR3 is TGTGCCAGCAGCTCGGGGGGCGAGCAGTACTTC.

The chain joins TRBV25-1 to TRBJ1-4; TRBD1 matches at 7 bases. Germline V gene lookup returns CDR1 MGHDK and CDR2 SYGVNS. Trimming cost V 2 bases and J 5 bases; bases outside gene matches: 5. The CDR3 totals 15 residues. Here the CDR3 DNA reads TGTGCCAGCAGTGAACGGACAGGAGAAAATGAAAAACTGTTTTTT. It yields the protein CASSERTGENEKLFF.

The rearrangement uses TRBV5-1 and TRBJ1-5; D gene ambiguous. This CDR3 region has 14 residues. Germline V gives CDR1 SGHRS, CDR2 YFSETQ. V dropped 0 bases and J dropped 7 bases, with 11 bases sitting between them. CDR3 sequence (DNA): TGCGCCAGCAGCTTGGGGGAGTCGGGCCAGCCCCAGCATTTT. It encodes CASSLGESGQPQHF.

The gene calls are TRBV5-1 and TRBJ2-5; 7 bases map to TRBD1. The CDR3 spans 13 residues. V lost 4 bases and J lost 2; bases outside the gene matches: 2. From germline, CDR1 is SGHRS and CDR2 YFSETQ. For the CDR3, the DNA is TGCGCCAGCAGCCCGGGACAGCAAGAGACCCAGTACTTC. This codes for CASSPGQQETQYF.

The V and J genes are TRBV5-1 and TRBJ2-7; the match to TRBD2 covers 12 bases. This CDR3 has 16 amino acids. Germline V CDR1 and CDR2: SGHRS, YFSETQ. Germline trimming cut 1 base from V and 3 bases from J; bases unmatched to any gene: 5. CDR3: CASSLRLAGGIYEQYV. Written as DNA, the CDR3 is TGCGCCAGCAGCTTGCGCCTAGCGGGAGGGATCTACGAGCAGTACGTC.

V gene TRBV27 combines with J gene TRBJ2-7, with TRBD1 identical over 8 bases. The CDR3 is 12 amino acids. V lost 3 bases and J lost 9; bases outside the gene matches: 4. Germline CDR1 MNHEY, CDR2 SMNVEV (reference sequence). The CDR3 loop is CASSFLGQGQYF. In DNA form, the CDR3 reads TGTGCCAGCAGTTTCCTCGGACAGGGGCAGTACTTC.

The chain combines TRBV11-1 with TRBJ2-5; unclear D gene. V dropped 3 bases and J dropped 3 bases, with 8 bases sitting between them. The length of the CDR3 is 13 residues. From germline, CDR1 is SGHAT and CDR2 FQDESV (reference sequence). Here the CDR3 DNA reads TGTGCCAGCAGCTTCCCCAGAAAAGAGACCCAGTACTTC. Translated, it gives CASSFPRKETQYF.

The chain links TRBV30 to TRBJ2-5, with 8 bases identical to TRBD1. The CDR3 runs 14 residues. CDR1 and CDR2 (germline): GTSNPN, SVGIG (reference sequence). V was clipped by 5 bases and J by 9 bases; unmatched bases: 14. CDR3 DNA sequence: TGTGCCTGGGAGGGGACAGGTCTTACGGGGGCCCAGTACTTC. It encodes CAWEGTGLTGAQYF.

V is TRBV6-5 and J is TRBJ1-5; TRBD1 agrees at 8 bases. Germline CDR1 reads MNHEY; CDR2 reads SVGAGI. There are 15 residues in the CDR3. J gave up 4 bases and V 6 bases, and 8 bases lay outside the gene matches. This chain's CDR3 is CASSPTGGGNQPQHF. The CDR3 coding sequence is TGTGCCAGCAGCCCAACAGGGGGAGGAAATCAGCCCCAGCATTTT.

V usage is TRBV19 and J usage is TRBJ1-2, with D maybe TRBD1 (6 bases). The CDR3 consists of 14 residues. Germline CDR1 is LNHDA and CDR2 is SQIVND (reference sequence). The germline V and J ends were trimmed by 3 bases and 6 bases, with 14 bases remaining between them. The CDR3 sequence: CASSIGTRGDGYTF. The CDR3 coding sequence is TGTGCCAGTAGTATTGGGACAAGAGGGGATGGCTACACCTTC.

This clone was counted only a few times. The chain has TRBV25-1 and TRBJ1-1; the D gene is possibly TRBD1 (6 bases). With 3 bases removed from V and 5 bases from J, the gap between germline ends came to 13 bases. Looked up from germline, CDR1 is MGHDK and CDR2 is SYGVNS. The CDR3 extends over 14 amino acids. The CDR3 nucleotides read TGTGCCAGCAGTGAGCGCTACAGGGAAACTGAAGCTTTCTTT. Translating gives CASSERYRETEAFF.

The sample holds one count of this clone. The chain combines TRBV29-1 with TRBJ2-2; TRBD1 agrees at 7 bases. This CDR3 region has 14 residues. The V gene end was trimmed by 3 bases and the J gene end by 6 bases; junction bases not matched to a gene: 7. The germline gives CDR1 SQVTM, CDR2 ANQGSEA. As DNA, the CDR3 is TGCAGCGTTGAGGGGCAGGGGGTTGCCGGGGAGCTGTTTTTT. It is translated as CSVEGQGVAGELFF.

The V call is TRBV7-9, the J call TRBJ1-2; no clear D gene. The V gene lost 0 bases and the J gene lost 1 base, with 6 bases spanning the gap. Looked up from germline, CDR1 is SEHNR and CDR2 is FQNEAQ (reference sequence). The CDR3 totals 14 residues. CDR3 sequence: CASSLAILNYGYTF. The CDR3, as DNA: TGTGCCAGCAGCTTAGCAATTCTTAACTATGGCTACACCTTC.

The genes are TRBV4-1 and TRBJ2-1, with 9 bases aligning to TRBD2. Germline loops: CDR1 MGHRA, CDR2 YSYEKL. The CDR3 runs 18 residues. With 0 bases clipped from V and 1 base from J, the junction kept 7 bases outside the gene matches. The DNA for the CDR3 is TGCGCCAGCAGCCAAGATGGAATAGCGGGGGCTTCCTACAATGAGCAGTTCTTC. It codes for CASSQDGIAGASYNEQFF.

The chain is built from TRBV19 and TRBJ1-5, with TRBD1 as a possible D gene (5 bases). V lost 0 bases and J lost 8, with 8 bases in between. This CDR3 has 13 residues. Germline V lookup: CDR1 LNHDA, CDR2 SQIVND (reference sequence). The CDR3 DNA is TGTGCCAGTAGTATAGATGGGGGGAAGCCCCAGCATTTT. Protein product: CASSIDGGKPQHF.

The chain is built from TRBV14 and TRBJ2-2, with a possible D match to TRBD2 (5 bases). The CDR3 totals 15 residues. Germline V gives CDR1 SGHDN, CDR2 FVKESK. The V and J ends lost 5 bases and 4 bases respectively, with 14 bases between them. CDR3 DNA: TGTGCCAGCAGCAGTGACTACCGGGGCACCGGGGAGCTGTTTTTT. It encodes CASSSDYRGTGELFF. The full variable domain, with the rest looked up from reference TRBV14 and TRBJ2-2, is EAGVTQFPSHSVIEKGQTVTLRCDPISGHDNLYWYRRVMGKEIKFLLHFVKESKQDESGMPNNRFLAERTGGTYSTLKVQPAELEDSGVYFCASSSDYRGTGELFFGEGSRLTVL.

CDR3 amino acids: CASSFLAGGATDTQYF. DNA of the CDR3: TGTGCCAGCAGCTTTCTAGCGGGAGGGGCGACAGATACGCAGTATTTT. The rearrangement joins TRBV7-6 to TRBJ2-3; 12 positions agree with TRBD2. This CDR3 region has 16 residues. Germline V gene sequence: CDR1 SGHVS, CDR2 FNYEAQ. V gave up 3 bases and J gave up 3 bases; unmatched junction bases: 4. Full variable domain (outside the CDR3, taken from reference TRBV7-6 and TRBJ2-3): GAGVSQSPRYKVTKRGQDVALRCDPISGHVSLYWYRQALGQGPEFLTYFNYEAQQDKSGLPNDRFSAERPEGSISTLTIQRTEQRDSAMYRCASSFLAGGATDTQYFGPGTRLTVL.

The V call is TRBV19, the J call TRBJ2-7; 12 nucleotides match TRBD1. Germline CDR1 and CDR2: LNHDA and SQIVND (reference sequence). V lost 4 bases, J lost 6 bases, and 7 bases stayed unmatched. The CDR3 has 15 residues. This CDR3 reads CASSTAGTGGGEQYF. The DNA of the CDR3 is TGTGCCAGTAGTACCGCCGGGACAGGGGGCGGCGAGCAGTACTTC. The whole variable domain, filled in from reference TRBV19 and TRBJ2-7, reads DGGITQSPKYLFRKEGQNVTLSCEQNLNHDAMYWYRQDPGQGLRLIYYSQIVNDFQKGDIAEGYSVSREKKESFPLTVTSAQKNPTAFYLCASSTAGTGGGEQYFGPGTRLTVT.

The V and J genes are TRBV10-3 and TRBJ2-3; 8 bases align to TRBD2. This CDR3 contains 16 residues. The J segment lost 8 bases and the V segment lost 0 bases, leaving 10 bases of the junction unmatched. The V gene's germline CDR1 is ENHRY and CDR2 SYGVKD. The CDR3 region is CAISESTGRVEGTQYF. CDR3 in DNA: TGTGCCATCAGTGAGTCGACCGGGAGGGTCGAGGGTACGCAGTATTTT.